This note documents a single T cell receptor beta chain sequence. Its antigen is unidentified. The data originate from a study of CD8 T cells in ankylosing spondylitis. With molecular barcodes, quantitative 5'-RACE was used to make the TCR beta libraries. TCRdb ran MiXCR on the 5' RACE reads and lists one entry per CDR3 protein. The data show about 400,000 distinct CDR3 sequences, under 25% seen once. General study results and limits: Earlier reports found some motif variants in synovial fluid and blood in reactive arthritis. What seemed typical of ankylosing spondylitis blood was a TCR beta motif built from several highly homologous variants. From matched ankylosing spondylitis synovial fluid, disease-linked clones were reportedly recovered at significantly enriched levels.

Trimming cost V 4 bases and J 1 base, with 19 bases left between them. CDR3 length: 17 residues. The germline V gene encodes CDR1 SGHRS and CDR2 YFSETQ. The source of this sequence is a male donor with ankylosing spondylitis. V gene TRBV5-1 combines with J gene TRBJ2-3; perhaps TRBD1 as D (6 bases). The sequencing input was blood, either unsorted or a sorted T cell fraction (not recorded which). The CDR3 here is CASSENVQGPGTDTQYF. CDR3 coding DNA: TGCGCCAGCAGCGAAAACGTACAGGGCCCAGGCACAGATACGCAGTATTTT.